The present T cell receptor (beta chain) was sequenced within a study of CD8 T cells in Susac syndrome. The sample holds a few counts of this clonotype. This CDR3 has 14 residues. The V end lost 5 bases, the J end lost 0 bases, and 10 bases lay between the germline ends. Random hexamers primed reverse transcription of about 0.45 to 1 ug RNA. TCRdb re-derived calls from the immunoSEQ multiplex PCR reads in MiXCR, one entry per CDR3 protein. The table has about 210,000 distinct CDR3 sequences, over 90% seen once. This receptor was obtained from a human donor with Susac syndrome. The V gene is TRBV12-3 or TRBV12-4, the J gene TRBJ1-1; the D is unclear. Sequencing used CD4+ T cells from PBMCs. The CDR3 here is CASSGRVMNTEAFF. CDR3 nucleotide sequence: TGTGCCAGCAGTGGACGGGTAATGAACACTGAAGCTTTCTTT.